In its sample, the clone carrying this TCR beta chain was seen once. Its specificity is unknown. Repertoires were generated with immunoSEQ multiplex PCR, while TCRdb's copy carries only in-frame clones and drops some. This table holds around 86,000 clones, approximately 93% found once. This sample is part of a study of cytomegalovirus exposure and HLA in healthy donors. Study-wide results and limits: Rarity marked most TCR sequences, yet some public TCRs occurred in many donors. Around 160 TCR beta chains were listed as cytomegalovirus-associated. Using the classifier, cytomegalovirus status was reportedly diagnosed with high specificity and sensitivity.

The donors were members of the roughly 130-subject validation cohort (separate from the 666-subject first cohort). This TCR came from a woman younger than 45 in good health and CMV-seropositive. The specimen sequenced was PBMCs.

CDR3 in amino acids: CASSQEMGESTDTQYF. CDR3 DNA sequence: TGTGCCAGCAGCCAAGAGATGGGAGAGAGCACAGATACGCAGTATTTT. The chain recombines TRBV4-2 with TRBJ2-3; a possible D gene is TRBD2 (5 bases). Trimming removed 0 bases from V and 0 bases from J, with 10 bases in between. The germline CDR1 and CDR2 sequences are LGHNA and YNFKEQ. The CDR3 runs to 16 residues.